This T cell receptor beta chain is from a study of T cells in Graves' hyperthyroidism and ophthalmopathy. Broader study findings: Ophthalmopathy cases were set apart from stable hyperthyroidism by a 13 V-J model.

Amplification yielded TCR beta CDR3 regions, with RNA transcripts as the source. Using the HTBI primer set, a first-round RT-PCR was run on the TCR CDR3. From the multiplex PCR reads, TCRdb called clonotypes with MiXCR, one entry per CDR3 protein. The table includes around 660,000 distinct CDR3 sequences, just under 45% detected once. The germline V gene has CDR1 SGHAT and CDR2 FQDESV (reference sequence). The CDR3 has 18 residues if both end residues are counted. Regarding this clonotype: What it binds is unknown. The limits of the CDR3 on the DNA are not certain, so only TCRdb's listed CDR3 is given.

Investigators excluded patients with uncontrolled infection, other autoimmune disease, pregnancy or lactation. Diagnosing involved the use of clinical symptoms, serum thyroxine and TRAb, thyroid ultrasound and orbital computed tomography. The sequence was collected from an adult man with Graves' disease, either hyperthyroidism or ophthalmopathy (not recorded which). The chain has TRBV11-1 and TRBJ2-7; the D call in the table, TRBD1, was not verified against the DNA. Sequenced sample: peripheral blood or thyroid tissue (not recorded which). The chain's CDR3 is CDSSFYICSATDSYEQYF.